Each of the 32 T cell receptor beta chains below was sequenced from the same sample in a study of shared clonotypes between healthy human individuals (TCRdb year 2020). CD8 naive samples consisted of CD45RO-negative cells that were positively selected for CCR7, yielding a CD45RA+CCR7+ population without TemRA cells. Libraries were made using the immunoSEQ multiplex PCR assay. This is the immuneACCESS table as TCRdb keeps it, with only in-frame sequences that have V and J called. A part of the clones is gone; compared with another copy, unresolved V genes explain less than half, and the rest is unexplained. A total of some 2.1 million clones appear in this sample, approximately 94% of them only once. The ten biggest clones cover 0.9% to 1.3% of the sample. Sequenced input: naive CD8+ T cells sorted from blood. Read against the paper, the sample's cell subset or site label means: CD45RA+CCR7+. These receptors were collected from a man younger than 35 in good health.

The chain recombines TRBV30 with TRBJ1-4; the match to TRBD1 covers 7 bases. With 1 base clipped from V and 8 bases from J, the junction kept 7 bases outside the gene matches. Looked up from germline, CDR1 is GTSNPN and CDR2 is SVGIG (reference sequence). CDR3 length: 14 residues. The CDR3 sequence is CAWSARQGGEKLFF. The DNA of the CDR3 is TGTGCCTGGAGTGCCCGACAGGGTGGGGAAAAACTGTTTTTT.

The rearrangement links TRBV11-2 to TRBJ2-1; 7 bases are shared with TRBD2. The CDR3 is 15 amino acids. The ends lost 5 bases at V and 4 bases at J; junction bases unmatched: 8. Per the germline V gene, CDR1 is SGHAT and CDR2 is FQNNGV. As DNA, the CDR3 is TGTGCCAGCAGCCCCTGGGGGGGGAATTACAATGAGCAGTTCTTC. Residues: CASSPWGGNYNEQFF.

In nucleotides, the CDR3 is TGTGCCAGCAGCTTGTGGGCAGGGGCCGGGGAGCTGTTTTTT. It codes for CASSLWAGAGELFF. The gene calls are TRBV5-5 and TRBJ2-2, with TRBD1 as a possible D gene (6 bases). Trimming removed 1 base from V and 6 bases from J, with 10 bases in between. Germline V gene data show CDR1 as SGHKS and CDR2 as YYEKEE (reference sequence). CDR3 size: 14 residues.

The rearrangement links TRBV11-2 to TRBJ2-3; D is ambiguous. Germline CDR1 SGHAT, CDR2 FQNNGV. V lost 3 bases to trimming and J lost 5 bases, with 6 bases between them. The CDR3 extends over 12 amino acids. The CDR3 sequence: CASSLSQDTQYF. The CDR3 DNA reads TGTGCCAGCAGCTTGAGCCAAGATACGCAGTATTTT.

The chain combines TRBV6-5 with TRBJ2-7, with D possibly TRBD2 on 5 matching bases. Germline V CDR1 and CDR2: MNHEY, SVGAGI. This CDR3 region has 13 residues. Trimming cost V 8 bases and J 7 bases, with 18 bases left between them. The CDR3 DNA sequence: TGTGCCAGCGGCCCGACCGCCCCGGGGGAGCAGTACTTC. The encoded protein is CASGPTAPGEQYF.

The CDR3 here is CAWSYQGARTEAFF. The CDR3 DNA reads TGTGCCTGGAGTTATCAGGGGGCACGGACTGAAGCTTTCTTT. V usage is TRBV30 and J usage is TRBJ1-1, with 8 positions matching TRBD1. Trimming took 2 bases from V and 5 from J; bases not matched to a gene: 7. This CDR3 comprises 14 residues. The V gene's germline CDR1 is GTSNPN and CDR2 SVGIG (reference sequence).

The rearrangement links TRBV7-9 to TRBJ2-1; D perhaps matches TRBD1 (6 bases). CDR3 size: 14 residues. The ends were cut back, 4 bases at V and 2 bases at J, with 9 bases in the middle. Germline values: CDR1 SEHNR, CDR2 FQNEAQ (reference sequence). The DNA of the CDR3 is TGTGCCAGCAGCTCGACAGGTCCCTACAATGAGCAGTTCTTC. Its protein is CASSSTGPYNEQFF.

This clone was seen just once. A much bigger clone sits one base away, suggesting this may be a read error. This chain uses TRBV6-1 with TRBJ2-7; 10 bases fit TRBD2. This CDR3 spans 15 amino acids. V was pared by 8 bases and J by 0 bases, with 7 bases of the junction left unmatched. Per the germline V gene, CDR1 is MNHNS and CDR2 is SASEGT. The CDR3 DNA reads TGTGCCAGCGGACTAGCGGAGTGGTCCTCCTACGAGCAGTACTTC. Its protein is CASGLAEWSSYEQYF.

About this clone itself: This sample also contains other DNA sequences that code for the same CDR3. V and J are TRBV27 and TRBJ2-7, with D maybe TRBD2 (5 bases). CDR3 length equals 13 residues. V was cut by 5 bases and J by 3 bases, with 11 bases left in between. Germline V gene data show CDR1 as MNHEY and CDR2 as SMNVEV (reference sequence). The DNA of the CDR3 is TGTGCCAGCAGTCTGAGGGTGGGCTACGAGCAGTACTTC. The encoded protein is CASSLRVGYEQYF.

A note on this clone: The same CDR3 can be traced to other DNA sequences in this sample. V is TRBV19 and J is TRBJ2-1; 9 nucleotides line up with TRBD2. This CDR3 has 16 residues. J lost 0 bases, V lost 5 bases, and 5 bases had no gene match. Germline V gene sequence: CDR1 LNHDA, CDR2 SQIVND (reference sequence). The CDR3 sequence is CASSFRSGSSYNEQFF. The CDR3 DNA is TGTGCCAGTAGTTTCCGTAGCGGGAGCTCCTACAATGAGCAGTTCTTC.

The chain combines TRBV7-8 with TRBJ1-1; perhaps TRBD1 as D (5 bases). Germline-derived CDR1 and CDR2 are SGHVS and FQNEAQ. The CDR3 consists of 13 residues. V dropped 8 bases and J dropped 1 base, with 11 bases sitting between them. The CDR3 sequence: CASAPGPNTEAFF. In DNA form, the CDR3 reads TGTGCCAGCGCCCCGGGGCCGAACACTGAAGCTTTCTTT. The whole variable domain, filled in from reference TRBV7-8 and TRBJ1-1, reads GAGVSQSPRYKVAKRGQDVALRCDPISGHVSLFWYQQALGQGPEFLTYFQNEAQLDKSGLPSDRFFAERPEGSVSTLKIQRTQQEDSAVYLCASAPGPNTEAFFGQGTRLTVV.

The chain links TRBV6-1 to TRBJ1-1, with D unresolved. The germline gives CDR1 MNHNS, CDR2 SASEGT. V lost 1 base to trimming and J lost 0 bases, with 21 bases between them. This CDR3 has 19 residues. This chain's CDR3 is CASSEGFGQDYHMNTEAFF. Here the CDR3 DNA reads TGTGCCAGCAGTGAAGGATTTGGGCAGGATTATCACATGAACACTGAAGCTTTCTTT.

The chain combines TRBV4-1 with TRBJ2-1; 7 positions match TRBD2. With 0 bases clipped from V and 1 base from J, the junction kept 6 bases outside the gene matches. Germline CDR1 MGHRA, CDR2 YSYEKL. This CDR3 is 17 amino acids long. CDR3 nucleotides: TGCGCCAGCAGCCAAGATCAGCCGGGGGGATCCTACAATGAGCAGTTCTTC. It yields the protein CASSQDQPGGSYNEQFF.

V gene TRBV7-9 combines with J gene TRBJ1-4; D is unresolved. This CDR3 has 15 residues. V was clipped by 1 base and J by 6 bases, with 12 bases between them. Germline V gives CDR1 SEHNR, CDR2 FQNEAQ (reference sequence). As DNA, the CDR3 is TGTGCCAGCAGCTTAGTGCAAGGTGGACATGAAAAACTGTTTTTT. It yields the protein CASSLVQGGHEKLFF.

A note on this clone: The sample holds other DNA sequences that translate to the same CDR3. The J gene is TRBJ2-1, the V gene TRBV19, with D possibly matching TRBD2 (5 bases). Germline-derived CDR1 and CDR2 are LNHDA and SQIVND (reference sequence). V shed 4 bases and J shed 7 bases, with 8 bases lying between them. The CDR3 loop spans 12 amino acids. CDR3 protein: CASSTPGNEQFF. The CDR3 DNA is TGTGCCAGTAGTACCCCGGGGAATGAGCAGTTCTTC.

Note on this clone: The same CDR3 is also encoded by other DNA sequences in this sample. The CDR3 here is CASSLLETQYF. The CDR3 DNA follows: TGTGCCAGCAGCTTGTTGGAGACCCAGTACTTC. This chain links TRBV7-8 with TRBJ2-5; no definite D call. V was cut by 3 bases and J by 5 bases, with 4 bases left in between. The CDR3 runs 11 residues. Germline lookup yields CDR1 SGHVS and CDR2 FQNEAQ.

The CDR3: CASNLWENTGELFF. CDR3 DNA: TGCGCCAGCAACCTATGGGAGAACACCGGGGAGCTGTTTTTT. The J gene is TRBJ2-2, the V gene TRBV4-1, with D hard to call. This CDR3 region has 14 residues. V dropped 7 bases and J dropped 1 base, with 10 bases sitting between them. CDR1 and CDR2 from the germline V gene are MGHRA and YSYEKL.

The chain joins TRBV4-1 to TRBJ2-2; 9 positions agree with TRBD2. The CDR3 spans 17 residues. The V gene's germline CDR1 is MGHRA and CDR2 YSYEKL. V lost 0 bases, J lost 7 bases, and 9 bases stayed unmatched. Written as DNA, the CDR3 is TGCGCCAGCAGCCAAGAAGATCGCGGGGGGGCGAGCGGGGAGCTGTTTTTT. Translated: CASSQEDRGGASGELFF.

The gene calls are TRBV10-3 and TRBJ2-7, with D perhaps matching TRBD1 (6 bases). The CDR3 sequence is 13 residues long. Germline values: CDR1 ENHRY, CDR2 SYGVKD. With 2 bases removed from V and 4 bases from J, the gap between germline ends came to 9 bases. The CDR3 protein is CAISEGQRYEQYF. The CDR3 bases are TGTGCCATCAGTGAGGGACAGAGATACGAGCAGTACTTC.

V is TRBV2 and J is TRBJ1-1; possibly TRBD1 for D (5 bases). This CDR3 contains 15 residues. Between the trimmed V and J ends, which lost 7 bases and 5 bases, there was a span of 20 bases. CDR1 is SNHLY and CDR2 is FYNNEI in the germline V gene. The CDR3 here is CASTGGGGPLTEAFF. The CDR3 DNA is TGTGCCAGCACGGGTGGGGGAGGTCCCTTGACTGAAGCTTTCTTT.

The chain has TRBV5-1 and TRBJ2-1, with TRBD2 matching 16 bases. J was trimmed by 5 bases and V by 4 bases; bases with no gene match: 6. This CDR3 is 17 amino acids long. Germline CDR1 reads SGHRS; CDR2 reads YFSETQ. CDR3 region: CASSDLGLAGGNNEQFF. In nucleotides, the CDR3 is TGCGCCAGCAGCGATCTGGGACTAGCGGGAGGGAACAATGAGCAGTTCTTC.

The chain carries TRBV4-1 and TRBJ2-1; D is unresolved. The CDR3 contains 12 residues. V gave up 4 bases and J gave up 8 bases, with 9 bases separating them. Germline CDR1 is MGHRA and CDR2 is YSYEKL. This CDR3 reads CASSPRGDEQFF. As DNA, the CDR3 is TGCGCCAGCAGCCCGCGAGGCGATGAGCAGTTCTTC.

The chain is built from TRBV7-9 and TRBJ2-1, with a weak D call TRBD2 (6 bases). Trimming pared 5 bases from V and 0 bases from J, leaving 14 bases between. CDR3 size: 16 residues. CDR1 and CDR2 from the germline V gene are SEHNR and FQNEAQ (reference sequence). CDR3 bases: TGTGCCAGCAGCCCCCGGGACGGGAGCTCCTACAATGAGCAGTTCTTC. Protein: CASSPRDGSSYNEQFF.

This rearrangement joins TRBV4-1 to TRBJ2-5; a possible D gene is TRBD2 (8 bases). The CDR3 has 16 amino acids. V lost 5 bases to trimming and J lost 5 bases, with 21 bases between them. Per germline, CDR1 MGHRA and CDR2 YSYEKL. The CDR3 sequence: CASSSREGALLETQYF. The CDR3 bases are TGCGCCAGCAGCTCACGGGAGGGGGCCCTCCTGGAGACCCAGTACTTC.

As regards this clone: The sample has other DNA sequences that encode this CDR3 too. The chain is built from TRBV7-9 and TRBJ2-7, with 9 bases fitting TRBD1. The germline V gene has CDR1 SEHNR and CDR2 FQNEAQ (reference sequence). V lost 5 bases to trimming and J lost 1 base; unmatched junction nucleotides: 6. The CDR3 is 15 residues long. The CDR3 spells CASSPGQGISYEQYF. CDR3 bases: TGTGCCAGCAGCCCGGGACAGGGTATTTCCTACGAGCAGTACTTC. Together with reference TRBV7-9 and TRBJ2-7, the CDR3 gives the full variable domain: DTGVSQNPRHKITKRGQNVTFRCDPISEHNRLYWYRQTLGQGPEFLTYFQNEAQLEKSRLLSDRFSAERPKGSFSTLEIQRTEQGDSAMYLCASSPGQGISYEQYFGPGTRLTVT.

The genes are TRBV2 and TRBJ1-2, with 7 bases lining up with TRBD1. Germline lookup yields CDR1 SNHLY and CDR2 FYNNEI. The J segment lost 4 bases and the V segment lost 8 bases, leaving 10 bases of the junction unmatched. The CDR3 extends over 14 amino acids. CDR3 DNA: TGTGCCAGCGGAGGGGACAGACTTTTCTATGGCTACACCTTC. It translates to CASGGDRLFYGYTF.

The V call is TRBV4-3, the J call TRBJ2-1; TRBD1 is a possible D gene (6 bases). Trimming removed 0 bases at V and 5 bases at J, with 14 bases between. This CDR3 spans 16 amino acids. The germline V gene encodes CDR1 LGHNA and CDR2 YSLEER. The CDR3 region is CASSQESRTANNEQFF. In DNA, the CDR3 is TGCGCCAGCAGCCAAGAATCCAGGACAGCGAACAATGAGCAGTTCTTC.

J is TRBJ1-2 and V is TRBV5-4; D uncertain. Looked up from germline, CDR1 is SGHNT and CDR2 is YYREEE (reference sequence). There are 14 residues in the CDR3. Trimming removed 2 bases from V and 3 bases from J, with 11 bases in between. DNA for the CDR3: TGTGCCAGCAGCTTTGTGGGGAGTGACTATGGCTACACCTTC. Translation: CASSFVGSDYGYTF. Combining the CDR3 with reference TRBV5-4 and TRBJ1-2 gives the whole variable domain ETGVTQSPTHLIKTRGQQVTLRCSSQSGHNTVSWYQQALGQGPQFIFQYYREEENGRGNFPPRFSGLQFPNYSSELNVNALELDDSALYLCASSFVGSDYGYTFGSGTRLTVV.

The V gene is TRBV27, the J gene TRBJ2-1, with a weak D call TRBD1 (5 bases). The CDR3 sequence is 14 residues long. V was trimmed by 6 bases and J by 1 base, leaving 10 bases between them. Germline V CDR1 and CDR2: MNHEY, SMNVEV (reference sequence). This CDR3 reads CASRGQGSYNEQFF. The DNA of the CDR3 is TGTGCCAGCAGGGGGCAAGGATCCTACAATGAGCAGTTCTTC.

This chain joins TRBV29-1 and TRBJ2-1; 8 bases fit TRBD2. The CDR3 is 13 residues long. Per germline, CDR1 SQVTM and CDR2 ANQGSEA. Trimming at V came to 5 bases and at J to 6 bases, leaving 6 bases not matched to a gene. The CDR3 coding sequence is TGCAGCGTTCGCCTGGGGACTAGCAATGAGCAGTTCTTC. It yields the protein CSVRLGTSNEQFF.

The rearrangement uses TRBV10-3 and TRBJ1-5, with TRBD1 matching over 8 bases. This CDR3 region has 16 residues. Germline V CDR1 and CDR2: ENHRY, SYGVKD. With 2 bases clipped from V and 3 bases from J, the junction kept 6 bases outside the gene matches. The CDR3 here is CAISEVGQATNQPQHF. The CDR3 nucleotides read TGTGCCATCAGTGAGGTGGGACAGGCTACCAATCAGCCCCAGCATTTT.

The CDR3 sequence is CAISAREGGEQYF. The CDR3, as DNA: TGTGCCATTTCGGCACGGGAAGGAGGCGAGCAGTACTTC. The V gene is TRBV25-1, the J gene TRBJ2-7, with a weak D call TRBD2 (5 bases). The CDR3 is made up of 13 amino acids. Deletions cut 10 bases from V and 6 bases from J, with 19 bases between. Germline CDR1 and CDR2: MGHDK and SYGVNS.